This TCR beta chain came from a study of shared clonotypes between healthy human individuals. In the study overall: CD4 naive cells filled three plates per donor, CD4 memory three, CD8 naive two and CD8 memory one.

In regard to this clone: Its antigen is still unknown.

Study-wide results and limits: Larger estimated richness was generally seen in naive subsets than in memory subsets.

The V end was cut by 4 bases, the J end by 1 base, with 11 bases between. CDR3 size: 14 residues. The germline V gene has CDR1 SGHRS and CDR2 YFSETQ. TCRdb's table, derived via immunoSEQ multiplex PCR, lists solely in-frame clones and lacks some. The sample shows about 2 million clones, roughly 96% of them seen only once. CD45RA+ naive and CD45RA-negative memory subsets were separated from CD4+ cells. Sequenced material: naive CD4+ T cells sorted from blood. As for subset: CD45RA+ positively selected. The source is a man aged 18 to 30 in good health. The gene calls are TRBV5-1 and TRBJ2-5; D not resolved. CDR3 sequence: CASSKKDGQETQYF. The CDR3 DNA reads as TGCGCCAGCAGCAAAAAGGACGGCCAAGAGACCCAGTACTTC.